This T cell receptor beta chain was found in a study of technical replicates of blood from a handful of donors. Trimming took off 0 bases at V and 9 bases at J, with 9 bases between the two ends. Germline assignment: CDR1 MNHEY and CDR2 SMNVEV (reference sequence). This CDR3 is 13 amino acids long. The protocol was immunoSEQ multiplex PCR, while the TCRdb copy is restricted to in-frame clones and leaves out a portion. The sample contains under 95,000 clones, roughly 90% of which appear only once. The chain carries TRBV27 and TRBJ2-1; D is possibly TRBD2 (6 bases). The receptor comes from a human donor in good health. The sample comprised T cells isolated from PBMCs. The chain's CDR3 is CASSLSRGSEQFF. For the CDR3, the DNA is TGTGCCAGCAGTTTATCCCGGGGGAGTGAGCAGTTCTTC.